These T cell receptor beta chains were read from a single sample in a study of human T cells and chemical hapten exposure. TCRdb reanalysed the RACE reads using MiXCR and keeps one entry per CDR3 protein. The sample has 95,000 to 150,000 distinct CDR3 sequences, roughly 10% seen once. Sequencing used whole blood, obtained in connection with sensitization to the hapten diphenylcyclopropenone (DPC). The receptors here all came from a woman in her 50s with alopecia areata. Some clones in this sample may be carry-over from other donors' samples. Both conserved end residues are trimmed from each CDR3. The order of the fields is J gene, clone size, V gene, CDR3 protein. Size tells how often a clone was seen (once, few, many) or the class of an expanded clone, and some rows leave it out.

TRBJ1-6 | NA | TRBV7-2 | ASSPDSGSNSPLH
TRBJ1-5 | few | TRBV6-6 | ASMGPNRSNQPQH
TRBJ2-7 | NA | TRBV11-3 | ASSFGPSPSYEQY
TRBJ1-2 | few | TRBV18 | ASSSDKNYGYT
TRBJ2-7 | few | TRBV4-3 | ASSQAQGQSEQY
TRBJ2-3 | NA | TRBV10-2 | ASSEFGDTQY
TRBJ2-3 | many | TRBV6-6 | ASSYDRGDTDTQY
TRBJ1-1 | NA | TRBV5-4 | ASSLAGGNTEAF
TRBJ1-2 | few | TRBV20-1 | SASPPGYDGYT
TRBJ2-5 | NA | TRBV20-1 | SARSSGRARETQY
TRBJ2-7 | NA | TRBV20-1 | SASRGPRVSEQY
TRBJ2-3 | NA | TRBV3-1 | ASSQVGGGTQY
TRBJ1-2 | few | TRBV10-3 | AISEGPGGYT
TRBJ1-3 | NA | TRBV6-5 | ASSDYYSQQSSGNTIY
TRBJ2-1 | many | TRBV15 | ATSRDRAGGTYNEQF
TRBJ1-4 | few | TRBV9 | ASSVDSANEKLF
TRBJ1-4 | NA | TRBV20-1 | SARALGLNNNEKLF
TRBJ2-7 | few | TRBV6-6 | ASSYFGLDSYEQY
TRBJ2-7 | few | TRBV4-3 | ASSQQQGYGQY
TRBJ2-5 | few | TRBV28 | ASSPGTSGKETQY
TRBJ1-5 | NA | TRBV7-8 | ASSLDPVAGQPQH
TRBJ2-1 | few | TRBV2 | ASHGQGFDEQF
TRBJ2-1 | NA | TRBV5-1 | ASSKAGGESSYNEQF
TRBJ2-5 | few | TRBV7-9 | ASSLDLAGPQETQY
TRBJ1-3 | few | TRBV3-1 | ASSQEFRQSGNTIY
TRBJ2-6 | many | TRBV4-2 | ASSRQGSRSGANVLT
TRBJ1-6 | few | TRBV20-1 | SASLTADSPLH
TRBJ1-1 | NA | TRBV7-3 | ASSFRGNTEAF
TRBJ1-3 | NA | TRBV9 | ASSVQTGENTIY
TRBJ1-1 | few | TRBV5-5 | ASSFGTRTEAF
TRBJ2-1 | few | TRBV9 | ASSAGLASSYNEQF
TRBJ1-2 | few | TRBV5-6 | ASSRDDYGYT
TRBJ1-1 | few | TRBV18 | ASSPGGQANTEAF
TRBJ1-1 | NA | TRBV3-1 | ASSAGAGNTEAF
TRBJ2-3 | few | TRBV5-1 | ASSLAGGRAPRTSTDTQY
TRBJ2-7 | many | TRBV29-1 | SVWSPYEQY
TRBJ2-3 | many | TRBV5-1 | ASSQGQSTDTQY
TRBJ2-7 | NA | TRBV7-8 | ASSSGQGIEQY
TRBJ2-1 | many | TRBV12-3/TRBV12-4 | ASTPGLAVNEQF
TRBJ2-7 | few | TRBV30 | AWESPGLISYEQY